These 21 T cell receptor beta chains share one sample of origin, sequenced in a study of a mutant IDH1 vaccine in newly diagnosed glioma. No cognate antigen is known for these TCRs. Time point of the sample: week 47, end of study. Each vaccine dose was 300 ug of mutant IDH1 20-mer peptide, with topical imiquimod. Some clones are missing from TCRdb's copy, which holds only in-frame ones; the method was immunoSEQ multiplex PCR. The repertoire includes tens of thousands of clones, about 88% of them detected once, and around 4.5% sits in the top ten. The material was PBMCs, obtained from a glioma patient whose treatment included an IDH1 peptide vaccine. Receptor source: a woman in her thirties with glioma. Some clones in this sample may be carry-over from other donors' samples.

The V call is TRBV19, the J call TRBJ2-7; D may be TRBD2 (6 bases). V lost 10 bases and J lost 2, with 21 bases in between. This CDR3 contains 15 residues. Germline V CDR1 and CDR2: LNHDA, SQIVND (reference sequence). The CDR3 here is CAKLHRISGAYEQYF. In nucleotides, the CDR3 is TGTGCCAAACTACATCGGATTTCGGGAGCCTACGAGCAGTACTTC.

The chain is built from TRBV4-2 and TRBJ2-7; the D is unclear. This CDR3 comprises 15 residues. CDR1 LGHNA and CDR2 YNFKEQ come from the germline V gene. V lost 6 bases to trimming and J lost 0 bases, with 15 bases between them. The CDR3 region has the DNA TGTGCCAGCAGTTATCTAGGGTACAGCTCCTACGAGCAGTACTTC. As protein: CASSYLGYSSYEQYF.

This rearrangement joins TRBV30 to TRBJ1-5; D is unresolved. Trimming took off 0 bases at V and 7 bases at J, with 7 bases between the two ends. The CDR3 extends over 12 amino acids. Germline loops: CDR1 GTSNPN, CDR2 SVGIG (reference sequence). CDR3 sequence reads: CAWSVLGQPQHF. DNA of the CDR3: TGTGCCTGGAGTGTATTGGGCCAGCCCCAGCATTTT.

The V call is TRBV2, the J call TRBJ1-4; D is possibly TRBD1 (5 bases). V was pared by 2 bases and J by 4 bases, with 8 bases between. This CDR3 region has 14 residues. CDR1 and CDR2 from the germline V gene are SNHLY and FYNNEI. The CDR3 here is CASSEQGFNEKLFF. DNA for the CDR3: TGTGCCAGCAGTGAACAGGGATTTAATGAAAAACTGTTTTTT.

The rearrangement joins TRBV6-5 to TRBJ2-7; 9 nucleotides line up with TRBD1. After removal of 2 bases from V and 0 bases from J, the junction contained 5 bases not matched to a gene. CDR1 and CDR2 (germline): MNHEY, SVGAGI. The CDR3 sequence is 16 residues long. The CDR3 DNA is TGTGCCAGCAGTTACCGGACAGGGGATCTCTCCTACGAGCAGTACTTC. Translating gives CASSYRTGDLSYEQYF.

In DNA form, the CDR3 reads TGTGCCAGCAGCACGACGGCGAATACCTTC. Its translation: CASSTTANTF. This chain joins TRBV9 and TRBJ1-2; no firm D call. The CDR3 extends over 10 amino acids. V lost 4 bases to trimming and J lost 14 bases, with 12 bases between them. Germline CDR1 SGDLS, CDR2 YYNGEE.

This clone was counted a few times. The rearrangement joins TRBV11-2 to TRBJ1-1; D perhaps matches TRBD1 (6 bases). The CDR3 sequence is 13 residues long. The germline V and J ends were trimmed by 4 bases and 1 base, with 7 bases remaining between them. CDR1 and CDR2 from the germline V gene are SGHAT and FQNNGV. CDR3 residues: CASSWTENTEAFF. DNA of the CDR3: TGTGCCAGCAGCTGGACAGAGAACACTGAAGCTTTCTTT.

The genes are TRBV19 and TRBJ1-1; D not certain. CDR1 is LNHDA and CDR2 is SQIVND in the germline V gene (reference sequence). V was pared by 5 bases and J by 1 base, with 11 bases between. The CDR3 loop spans 14 amino acids. The DNA for the CDR3 is TGTGCCAGTAGTTTAATGGACGGGAACACTGAAGCTTTCTTT. Translated: CASSLMDGNTEAFF.

The chain joins TRBV9 to TRBJ1-1; TRBD1 matches 7 bases. The CDR3 sequence is 14 residues long. V was pared by 0 bases and J by 6 bases, with 5 bases of the junction left unmatched. Germline assignment: CDR1 SGDLS and CDR2 YYNGEE. CDR3 loop: CASSVDDRASEAFF. CDR3 nucleotides: TGTGCCAGCAGCGTAGATGACAGGGCCTCTGAAGCTTTCTTT. Based on the CDR3 plus reference TRBV9 and TRBJ1-1, the full variable domain is DSGVTQTPKHLITATGQRVTLRCSPRSGDLSVYWYQQSLDQGLQFLIQYYNGEERAKGNILERFSAQQFPDLHSELNLSSLELGDSALYFCASSVDDRASEAFFGQGTRLTVV.

The genes are TRBV7-9 and TRBJ2-7; TRBD2 agrees at 7 bases. Germline V gives CDR1 SEHNR, CDR2 FQNEAQ (reference sequence). Trimming cost V 3 bases and J 4 bases; bases outside gene matches: 6. The CDR3 has 14 amino acids. The CDR3 region has the DNA TGTGCCAGCAGCTTTGGGCGGGAGAGGTACGAGCAGTACTTC. Protein product: CASSFGRERYEQYF. The whole variable domain, filled in from reference TRBV7-9 and TRBJ2-7, reads DTGVSQNPRHKITKRGQNVTFRCDPISEHNRLYWYRQTLGQGPEFLTYFQNEAQLEKSRLLSDRFSAERPKGSFSTLEIQRTEQGDSAMYLCASSFGRERYEQYFGPGTRLTVT.

The rearrangement uses TRBV7-8 and TRBJ1-1; TRBD1 matches 8 bases. Germline trimming cut 2 bases from V and 1 base from J; bases unmatched to any gene: 3. In germline, CDR1 is SGHVS, CDR2 FQNEAQ. The length of the CDR3 is 15 residues. The CDR3 is CASSLRQGKNTEAFF. CDR3 nucleotides: TGTGCCAGCAGCTTAAGACAGGGGAAGAACACTGAAGCTTTCTTT. Looking up the rest from reference TRBV7-8 and TRBJ1-1 gives the full variable domain: GAGVSQSPRYKVAKRGQDVALRCDPISGHVSLFWYQQALGQGPEFLTYFQNEAQLDKSGLPSDRFFAERPEGSVSTLKIQRTQQEDSAVYLCASSLRQGKNTEAFFGQGTRLTVV.

V and J are TRBV19 and TRBJ2-1; 11 positions agree with TRBD2. This CDR3 has 17 amino acids. Germline assignment: CDR1 LNHDA and CDR2 SQIVND (reference sequence). V lost 5 bases, J lost 4 bases, and 10 bases stayed unmatched. The CDR3 coding sequence is TGTGCCAGTAGTTGGTTAGCGGGAGGGCCCTTATACAATGAGCAGTTCTTC. The encoded protein is CASSWLAGGPLYNEQFF.

This clone appeared a single time. This chain joins TRBV9 and TRBJ2-1; 10 nucleotides align to TRBD2. CDR3 size: 13 residues. Germline values: CDR1 SGDLS, CDR2 YYNGEE. The ends lost 0 bases at V and 10 bases at J; junction bases unmatched: 1. CDR3 coding DNA: TGTGCCAGCAGCGTAGAACTAGCGGGAGAGCAGTTCTTC. Amino acid sequence: CASSVELAGEQFF.

Concerning this clone itself: One junction end disagrees with the germline gene, perhaps due to a read error. CDR3 residues: CVSSLAIRGDGTEAFF. The DNA of the CDR3 is TGTGTCAGCAGCTTAGCGATACGGGGAGATGGGACTGAAGCTTTCTTT. The rearrangement joins TRBV7-2 to TRBJ1-1; D not certain. Germline CDR1 SGHTA, CDR2 FQGNSA. This CDR3 comprises 16 residues. Looking up the rest from reference TRBV7-2 and TRBJ1-1 gives the full variable domain: GAGVSQSPSNKVTEKGKDVELRCDPISGHTALYWYRQSLGQGLEFLIYFQGNSAPDKSGLPSDRFSAERTGGSVSTLTIQRTQQEDSAVYLCVSSLAIRGDGTEAFFGQGTRLTVV.

This chain links TRBV7-9 with TRBJ1-2; TRBD1 matches at 7 bases. Per germline, CDR1 SEHNR and CDR2 FQNEAQ (reference sequence). V lost 0 bases to trimming and J lost 5 bases; unmatched junction nucleotides: 0. The CDR3 has 13 residues. CDR3 amino acids: CASSLAQGYGYTF. CDR3 DNA sequence: TGTGCCAGCAGCTTAGCACAGGGGTATGGCTACACCTTC.

The chain is built from TRBV19 and TRBJ1-2; no clear D. This CDR3 comprises 13 residues. Germline V gene data show CDR1 as LNHDA and CDR2 as SQIVND (reference sequence). V was clipped by 7 bases and J by 7 bases, with 16 bases between them. CDR3 residues: CASNYGGVGGYTF. The CDR3 nucleotides are TGTGCCAGTAATTACGGCGGGGTTGGTGGCTACACCTTC.

V usage is TRBV30 and J usage is TRBJ1-1; D gene uncertain. CDR3 length: 13 amino acids. Per the germline V gene, CDR1 is GTSNPN and CDR2 is SVGIG (reference sequence). Trimming removed 5 bases from V and 0 bases from J, with 10 bases in between. CDR3 protein: CAWGRPLNTEAFF. As DNA, the CDR3 is TGTGCCTGGGGACGGCCTCTGAACACTGAAGCTTTCTTT.

The rearrangement joins TRBV15 to TRBJ2-7; D perhaps matches TRBD2 (7 bases). CDR1 and CDR2 from the germline V gene are LNHNV and YYDKDF (reference sequence). Trimming cost V 4 bases and J 4 bases, with 11 bases left between them. CDR3 length: 13 amino acids. CDR3: CATSTGGRYEQYF. For the CDR3, the DNA is TGTGCCACCAGCACGGGGGGCAGGTACGAGCAGTACTTC.

Of note for this clone: At one end the junction does not follow the germline gene, possibly because of a read error. The V and J genes are TRBV20-1 and TRBJ1-2, with D maybe TRBD1 (5 bases). The germline gives CDR1 DFQATT, CDR2 SNEGSKA (reference sequence). This CDR3 is built from 11 residues. CDR3 DNA sequence: TGCAGTGCTAGGTACCTCGGGACTAATGTCTTC. Protein product: CSARYLGTNVF.

The CDR3 reads CASSLFPGVEAFF. The CDR3 DNA sequence: TGTGCCAGCAGCTTGTTTCCGGGGGTGGAAGCTTTCTTT. The rearrangement joins TRBV5-5 to TRBJ1-1; perhaps TRBD1 as D (5 bases). Germline V gene lookup returns CDR1 SGHKS and CDR2 YYEKEE (reference sequence). This CDR3 contains 13 residues. V was clipped by 1 base and J by 8 bases, with 12 bases between them.

V usage is TRBV7-9 and J usage is TRBJ2-3; 10 positions match TRBD2. Germline lookup yields CDR1 SEHNR and CDR2 FQNEAQ (reference sequence). Trimming cost V 5 bases and J 1 base; bases outside gene matches: 3. The length of the CDR3 is 15 residues. The CDR3 is CASSPSGSGTDTQYF. The DNA for the CDR3 is TGTGCCAGCAGCCCTAGCGGGAGCGGCACAGATACGCAGTATTTT.